The clone carrying this T cell receptor beta chain came up many times. The antigen is undetermined. Amplification yielded TCR beta CDR3 regions, with RNA transcripts as the source. First-round RT-PCR with HTBI primers amplified the TCR CDR3 region. TCRdb used MiXCR to reprocess the multiplex PCR reads, holding one entry per CDR3 protein. The profile covers fewer than 650,000 distinct CDR3 sequences, with 11% to 15% appearing a single time and 6.5% to 9% taken by the ten largest. The data were obtained in a study of T cells in Graves' hyperthyroidism and ophthalmopathy. Study conclusions and caveats: The model foresaw ophthalmopathy a median roughly 6.6 months prior to onset. Ophthalmopathy was told apart from stable hyperthyroidism by a 13 V-J model.

V was pared by 0 bases and J by 10 bases, with 7 bases of the junction left unmatched. In germline, CDR1 is SGHKS, CDR2 YYEKEE (reference sequence). This CDR3 comprises 16 residues. The chain combines TRBV5-5 with TRBJ2-1; 13 bases are shared with TRBD2. Sequencing was performed on blood. The TCR originated in a woman between 18 and 29 years old with Graves' ophthalmopathy. The CDR3 nucleotides are TGTGCCAGCAGCTTGGCCGGAGGACTAGCGGGAGACGAGCAGTTCTTC. This gives the protein CASSLAGGLAGDEQFF.